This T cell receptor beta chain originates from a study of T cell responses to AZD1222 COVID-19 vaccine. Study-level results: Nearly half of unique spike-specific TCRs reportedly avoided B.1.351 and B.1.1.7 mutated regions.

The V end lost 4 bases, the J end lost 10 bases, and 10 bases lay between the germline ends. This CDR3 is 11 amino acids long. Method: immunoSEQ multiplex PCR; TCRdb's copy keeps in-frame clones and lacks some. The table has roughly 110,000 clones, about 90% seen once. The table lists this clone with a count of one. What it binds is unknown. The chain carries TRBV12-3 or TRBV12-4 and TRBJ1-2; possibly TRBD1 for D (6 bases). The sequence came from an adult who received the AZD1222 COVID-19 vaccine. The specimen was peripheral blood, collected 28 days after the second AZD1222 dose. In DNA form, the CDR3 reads TGTGCCAGCAGTTACGGACAGCTCTACACCTTC. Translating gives CASSYGQLYTF.